This T cell receptor beta chain was recovered during a study of cytomegalovirus exposure and HLA in healthy donors. Primers: 60 Vbeta forward and 13 Jbeta reverse. In the authors' workflow: Later reanalysis found around 84 million unique TCR beta chains, roughly 9.9 million of them shared. Assay: immunoSEQ multiplex PCR; the TCRdb copy retains only in-frame clones and omits some. V and J calls plus clone size are reproduced from that table; the DNA served to infer D and trimming. Of some 45,000 clones listed, about 47% are singletons. The CDR3 is 16 residues long. The V gene's germline CDR1 is SGDLS and CDR2 YYNGEE. The trim removed 4 bases at V and 5 bases at J, leaving 11 bases unmatched.

This sequence was found in a human donor in good health. The specimen was PBMCs. The V call is TRBV9, the J call TRBJ1-1; TRBD1 aligns across 10 bases. The CDR3 here is CASSFRQGAEVTEAFF. The DNA of the CDR3 is TGTGCCAGCAGCTTCCGACAGGGGGCCGAGGTAACTGAAGCTTTCTTT.